This TCR beta chain was sequenced in a study of siplizumab effects on memory and regulatory T cells. This table comes from immunoSEQ multiplex PCR, and its TCRdb copy is limited to in-frame clones, with some not included. Of tens of thousands of clones in the sample, around 78% were seen once. Germline values: CDR1 SGHRS, CDR2 YFSETQ. The V end was cut by 0 bases, the J end by 7 bases, with 14 bases between. The CDR3 length is 15 residues. The origin of this receptor is a human donor in good health. The sample comprised memory CD4+ T cells sorted from blood. This chain links TRBV5-1 with TRBJ1-5; D may be TRBD1 (5 bases). CDR3 amino acids: CASSLDGRDVQPQHF. In nucleotides, the CDR3 is TGCGCCAGCAGCTTGGATGGCAGGGACGTCCAGCCCCAGCATTTT.